The sequence of this T cell receptor (beta chain) was determined in a study of T cells after posttransplantation cyclophosphamide. General observations from the study: TRB clonality was highly associated with recipient CMV seropositivity and reactivation. TRB overlap between skin or GI tissue T cells and blood was limited. Later blood repertoires were often dominated by clones from the donor CD8+ memory compartment.

Trimming took 4 bases from V and 4 from J; bases not matched to a gene: 5. The CDR3 runs 15 residues. Looked up from germline, CDR1 is MNHEY and CDR2 is SMNVEV (reference sequence). This clone was seen ten or more times. The antigen remains undetermined. Clones were sequenced by immunoSEQ multiplex PCR, and TCRdb holds only the in-frame ones, with some missing. This sample has tens of thousands of clones, each found more than once. This chain links TRBV27 with TRBJ2-1, with 9 bases aligning to TRBD2. The sequencing sample was made of PBMCs. The receptor's source is a woman aged 60-75 years in good health, CMV-negative, and a related stem cell transplant donor. CDR3 loop: CASSSAGGQYNEQFF. The CDR3 DNA reads as TGTGCCAGCAGTTCAGCGGGAGGACAATACAATGAGCAGTTCTTC.